The rows below give T cell receptor beta chains drawn from one sample of a study of T cell responses to AZD1222 COVID-19 vaccine. Data came from immunoSEQ multiplex PCR; TCRdb stores just in-frame clones and leaves some out. This table holds some 180,000 clones, about 90% found once. The material sequenced was peripheral blood, taken on day 0 of AZD1222 vaccination. The receptor set was obtained from an adult in good health. CDR3s include the opening cysteine and the closing phenylalanine or tryptophan. A D gene is named only where the DNA matches it firmly. Part of the rows lack a size; the others show once, few, many or a class for expanded clones.

J	size	V	D	DNA	CDR3
TRBJ2-1	once	TRBV19	TRBD2	TGTGCCAGTAGTAGGGGACTAGCGTTCGCCTATGAGCAGTTCTTC	CASSRGLAFAYEQFF
TRBJ1-4	NA	TRBV30	NA	TGTGCCTGGAGTGGCGGGATCCGATTTGAAGCCAATGAAAAACTGTTTTTT	CAWSGGIRFEANEKLFF
TRBJ1-4	NA	TRBV19	NA	TGTGCCTCGAACCGGGACTTTAATGAAAAACTGTTTTTT	CASNRDFNEKLFF
TRBJ1-5	NA	TRBV19	NA	TGTGCCAGTAGTCCCCGGGACTGGAATAGCAATCAGCCCCAGCATTTT	CASSPRDWNSNQPQHF
TRBJ1-4	once	TRBV28	NA	TGTGCCAGCAGCGTGGTGCGGGTTACTAATGAAAAACTGTTTTTT	CASSVVRVTNEKLFF
TRBJ2-7	NA	TRBV5-1	TRBD1	TGCGCCAGCAGCCTAACACAGGGGAGAACCTACGAGCAGTACTTC	CASSLTQGRTYEQYF
TRBJ1-6	NA	TRBV5-4	NA	TGTGCCAGCAGCTCCCTCACCGGGACGGTTAATTCACCCCTCCACTTT	CASSSLTGTVNSPLHF
TRBJ2-7	once	TRBV27	TRBD2	TGTGCCAGCAGTTGGACTAGCGGGAGCTCCTACGAGCAGTACTTC	CASSWTSGSSYEQYF
TRBJ1-1	NA	TRBV3-1/TRBV3-2	NA	TGTGCCAGCAGCCTGGACACTGAAGCTTTCTTT	CASSLDTEAFF
TRBJ2-5	NA	TRBV18	TRBD1	TGTGCCAGCTCACCACCTAACAGGGGGCAGGGGGAGACCCAGTACTTC	CASSPPNRGQGETQYF
TRBJ1-2	NA	TRBV19	NA	TGTGCCAGTAGGGTCGGGTATAGTGGCTACACCTTC	CASRVGYSGYTF
TRBJ1-5	NA	TRBV6-5	NA	TGTGCCAGCAGGGCTTTAATAGGAGATAATCAGCCCCAGCATTTT	CASRALIGDNQPQHF
TRBJ2-7	NA	TRBV7-8	TRBD1	TGTGCCAGCAGCCCGTCGACAGGGGCCCCCTACGAGCAGTACTTC	CASSPSTGAPYEQYF
TRBJ2-2	NA	TRBV19	NA	TGTGCCAGTAGTATAGGTGGAGGGACCGGGGAGCTGTTTTTT	CASSIGGGTGELFF
TRBJ1-2	NA	TRBV28	NA	TGTGCCAGCAGCCAGAGTCGGGGCTATGGCTACACCTTC	CASSQSRGYGYTF
TRBJ1-2	few	TRBV24-1	TRBD1	TGTGCCACCAGTGATGGGACAGATACTAACTATGGCTACACCTTC	CATSDGTDTNYGYTF
TRBJ2-3	NA	TRBV5-8	NA	TGTGCCAGCAGCTCTGGACTAGGAGGGGGGGATACGCAGTATTTT	CASSSGLGGGDTQYF
TRBJ2-7	once	TRBV5-4	NA	TGTGCCAGCAGCGATAAGACAAACCCCTACGAGCAGTACTTC	CASSDKTNPYEQYF
TRBJ2-2	NA	TRBV11-3	NA	TGTGCCAGCAGCTTAGGGACCGGGGAGCTGTTTTTT	CASSLGTGELFF
TRBJ1-1	NA	TRBV3-1/TRBV3-2	NA	TGTGCCAGCAGCCAAAGAGTGAACACTGAAGCTTTCTTT	CASSQRVNTEAFF
TRBJ1-3	NA	TRBV19	NA	TGTGCCAGTGGGTCCTCTGGAAACACCATATATTTT	CASGSSGNTIYF
TRBJ2-1	NA	TRBV3-1/TRBV3-2	TRBD2	TGTGCCAGCAGCCATTTATCGAGCGGGGGCTACAATGAGCAGTTCTTC	CASSHLSSGGYNEQFF
TRBJ2-2	NA	TRBV11-3	TRBD2	TGTGCCAGCAGCTTATTTAGCGGGGGAACCGGGGAGCTGTTTTTT	CASSLFSGGTGELFF
TRBJ1-5	NA	TRBV18	NA	TGTGCCAGCTCCTTTGGGAGGGATCAGCCCCAGCATTTT	CASSFGRDQPQHF
TRBJ2-1	NA	TRBV5-6	NA	TGTGCCAGCAGCTTGGCCTGGTCCCCCCCTAGGGATGAGCAGTTCTTC	CASSLAWSPPRDEQFF
TRBJ2-7	NA	TRBV7-9	NA	TGTGCCAGCAGCTTACTCGGGTCAGCCGACAACGAGCAGTACTTC	CASSLLGSADNEQYF
TRBJ2-7	NA	TRBV7-2	TRBD1	TGTGCCAGCAGCGGCCGACAGGGGACCAACGAGCAGTACTTC	CASSGRQGTNEQYF
TRBJ2-2	NA	TRBV9	NA	TGTGCCAGCAGCCCCGACCTAGCGAGGGCCGGGGAGCTGTTTTTT	CASSPDLARAGELFF
TRBJ2-7	NA	TRBV5-1	TRBD1	TGCGCCAGCAGCTCTGAGGGACAGGGGGTTTCCGAGCAGTACTTC	CASSSEGQGVSEQYF
TRBJ2-3	NA	TRBV4-3	TRBD2	TGCGCCAGCAGCCAAGAACCTAGCGGGACAGATACGCAGTATTTT	CASSQEPSGTDTQYF
TRBJ2-1	NA	TRBV28	NA	TGTGCCAGCAGTTTAGGAGGGTCCGGGTCCTACAATGAGCAGTTCTTC	CASSLGGSGSYNEQFF
TRBJ1-3	NA	TRBV12-5	NA	TGTGCTAGTGGTCACGGGGCAGGCTCTGGAAACACCATATATTTT	CASGHGAGSGNTIYF
TRBJ2-1	NA	TRBV10-2	TRBD2	TGCGCCAGCACCCAACGGGAGGTAAATTTTGGTGAGCAGTTCTTC	CASTQREVNFGEQFF
TRBJ2-5	NA	TRBV10-2	NA	TGCGCCAGCAGTCAACTGGGTACGGAGACCCAGTACTTC	CASSQLGTETQYF
TRBJ2-2	NA	TRBV14	TRBD1	TGTGCCAGCAGCCCCCTAGGGGCAGACAGGGGAGCCGGGGAGCTGTTTTTT	CASSPLGADRGAGELFF
TRBJ2-7	NA	TRBV27	NA	TGTGCCAGCACCGAGACAGGGAGGACCTCCTACGAGCAGTACTTC	CASTETGRTSYEQYF
TRBJ2-3	NA	TRBV24-1	NA	TGTGCCACCAGTGATTTGGAACAGGGCACAGATACGCAGTATTTT	CATSDLEQGTDTQYF
TRBJ1-5	NA	TRBV6-6	NA	TGTGCCAGCAGTCCCCAGGGAGGTGGGAATCAGCCCCAGCATTTT	CASSPQGGGNQPQHF
TRBJ2-4	NA	TRBV19	TRBD2	TGTGCCAGCAGTAGAGGGGAGGGAGTAGCCAAAAACATTCAGTACTTC	CASSRGEGVAKNIQYF
TRBJ2-7	NA	TRBV12-3/TRBV12-4	NA	TGTGCCAGCAGCCAGGGCTACTACGAGCAGTACTTC	CASSQGYYEQYF
TRBJ1-4	once	TRBV19	NA	TGTGCCAGCCAGGACGGACCAGCTAATGAAAAACTGTTTTTT	CASQDGPANEKLFF
TRBJ2-3	NA	TRBV4-1	NA	TGCGCCAGCAGCCAAGGAGTGGGGCCAGATACGCAGTATTTT	CASSQGVGPDTQYF
TRBJ2-5	NA	TRBV11-3	TRBD2	TGTGCCAGCAGCTCTGGACTAGCGGGAGAGGAAGAGACCCAGTACTTC	CASSSGLAGEEETQYF
TRBJ2-7	NA	TRBV12-3/TRBV12-4	TRBD2	TGTGCCAGCAGACTAGCGGGAGGCGAGCAGTACTTC	CASRLAGGEQYF
TRBJ1-3	few	TRBV11-2	NA	TGTGCCAGCAGCTTAGAGGCGGGAAACACCATATATTTT	CASSLEAGNTIYF
TRBJ2-7	NA	TRBV6-9	NA	TGTGCCAGCAGTTATCCCGCGGGGATACAGCAGTACTTC	CASSYPAGIQQYF
TRBJ2-3	NA	TRBV4-1	TRBD2	TGCGCCAGCAGCCAGGAGGGAGGGCCCCTGGCAGATACGCAGTATTTT	CASSQEGGPLADTQYF
TRBJ1-2	NA	TRBV28	TRBD1	TGTGCCAGCAGTCGGGGACAGGGGGCAAATGGCTACACCTTC	CASSRGQGANGYTF
TRBJ1-6	NA	TRBV15	NA	TGTGCCACCAGCAGACTAAAGGGGTATAATTCACCCCTCCACTTT	CATSRLKGYNSPLHF
TRBJ2-5	once	TRBV19	NA	TGTGCCAGTAGTCCGGGGACAAGTCTAGAGACCCAGTACTTC	CASSPGTSLETQYF
TRBJ1-5	NA	TRBV23-1	TRBD1	TGCGCCAGCAGTCGCGGGACAGGGTTCGCGACCCAGCATTTT	CASSRGTGFATQHF
TRBJ1-1	NA	TRBV7-2	NA	TGTGCCAGCAGCTTAGGAGCGAACACTGAAGCTTTCTTT	CASSLGANTEAFF
TRBJ1-2	NA	TRBV7-9	TRBD1	TGTGCCAGCAGCACAACTTGGGACAGCCCTAACTATGGCTACACCTTC	CASSTTWDSPNYGYTF
TRBJ2-2	few	TRBV18	NA	TGTGCCAGCTCACCGGGCAACACCGGGGAGCTGTTTTTT	CASSPGNTGELFF
TRBJ2-5	NA	TRBV12-3/TRBV12-4	TRBD2	TGTGCCAGCAGTTTTGCGGGAGAAGAGACCCAGTACTTC	CASSFAGEETQYF
TRBJ1-1	NA	TRBV7-3	NA	TGTGCCAGCAGCTTAAGGACAATGAACACTGAAGCTTTCTTT	CASSLRTMNTEAFF
TRBJ2-3	NA	TRBV5-6	TRBD2	TGTGCCAGCAGTCGACTAGCGGATAGCACAGATACGCAGTATTTT	CASSRLADSTDTQYF
TRBJ2-7	few	TRBV4-3	NA	TGCGCCAGCAGCCAAGGCAGGGTCTCCTACGAGCAGTACTTC	CASSQGRVSYEQYF
TRBJ2-1	NA	TRBV11-3	NA	TGTGCCAGCAGCTTTGTAGCGGCCAATGAGCAGTTCTTC	CASSFVAANEQFF